This TCR beta chain emerged from a study of blood T cell repertoires in COVID-19. On the study more broadly: Collection of acute and convalescent COVID-19 samples took place in the United States, Italy and Spain. The analysed material was cDNA or gDNA that came from T cells, B-cell-depleted T cells, or PBMCs.

The germline gives CDR1 GTSNPN, CDR2 SVGIG (reference sequence). This CDR3 has 13 amino acids. Per the original data handling: Estimates of nucleated cell counts were drawn from the amplification of reference gene primers. Repertoires were generated with immunoSEQ multiplex PCR, while TCRdb's copy carries only in-frame clones and drops some. Clone size and the V and J calls come from that table; the DNA yielded D and trimming. The sample lists about 46,000 clones, more than 75% occurring once. This rearrangement joins TRBV30 to TRBJ1-2, with 12 positions matching TRBD1. The sample comprised peripheral blood. The clonotype originates from a human donor in a cohort sampled during active COVID-19. The CDR3 coding sequence is TGTTCTTGTGGGACAGGGGGCGCCTATGGCTACACCTTC. Encoded protein: CSCGTGGAYGYTF.